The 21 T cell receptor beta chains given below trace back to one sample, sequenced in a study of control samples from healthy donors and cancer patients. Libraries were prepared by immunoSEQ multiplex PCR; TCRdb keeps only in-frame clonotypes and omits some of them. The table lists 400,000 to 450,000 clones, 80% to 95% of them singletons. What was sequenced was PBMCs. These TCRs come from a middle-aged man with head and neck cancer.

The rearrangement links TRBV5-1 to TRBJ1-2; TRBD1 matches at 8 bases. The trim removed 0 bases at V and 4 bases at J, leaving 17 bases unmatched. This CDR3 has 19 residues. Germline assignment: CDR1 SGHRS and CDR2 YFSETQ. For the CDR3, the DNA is TGCGCCAGCAGCTTGGTGGGGGGACAGGAGTCAGCCACCGGCTATGGCTACACCTTC. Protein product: CASSLVGGQESATGYGYTF.

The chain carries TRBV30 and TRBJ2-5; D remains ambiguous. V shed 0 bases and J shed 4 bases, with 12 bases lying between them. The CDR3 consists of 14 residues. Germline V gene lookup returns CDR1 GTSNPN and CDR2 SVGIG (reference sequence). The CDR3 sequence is CAWSVISRRETQYF. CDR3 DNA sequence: TGTGCCTGGAGTGTAATATCCAGGAGAGAGACCCAGTACTTC.

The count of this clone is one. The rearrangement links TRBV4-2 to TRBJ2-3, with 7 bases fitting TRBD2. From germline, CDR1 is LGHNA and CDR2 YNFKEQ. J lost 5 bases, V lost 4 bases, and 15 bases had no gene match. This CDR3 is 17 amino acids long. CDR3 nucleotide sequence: TGTGCCAGCAGCCCCCCCCGGGCAGCGGGAATATTAGATACGCAGTATTTT. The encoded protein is CASSPPRAAGILDTQYF.

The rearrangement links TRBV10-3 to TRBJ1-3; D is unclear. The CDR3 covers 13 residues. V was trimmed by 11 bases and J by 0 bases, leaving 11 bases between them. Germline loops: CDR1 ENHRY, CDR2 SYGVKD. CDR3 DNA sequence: TGTGCCTTGCAGGCGAACTCTGGAAACACCATATATTTT. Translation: CALQANSGNTIYF.

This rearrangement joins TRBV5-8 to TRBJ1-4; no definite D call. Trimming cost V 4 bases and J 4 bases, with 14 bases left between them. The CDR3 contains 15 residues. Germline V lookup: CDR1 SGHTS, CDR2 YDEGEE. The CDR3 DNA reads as TGTGCCAGCAGCCAACCCGGGAGTCTTAATGAAAAACTGTTTTTT. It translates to CASSQPGSLNEKLFF. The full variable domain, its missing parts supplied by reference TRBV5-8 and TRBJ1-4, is EAGVTQSPTHLIKTRGQQATLRCSPISGHTSVYWYQQALGLGLQFLLWYDEGEERNRGNFPPRFSGRQFPNYSSELNVNALELEDSALYLCASSQPGSLNEKLFFGSGTQLSVL.

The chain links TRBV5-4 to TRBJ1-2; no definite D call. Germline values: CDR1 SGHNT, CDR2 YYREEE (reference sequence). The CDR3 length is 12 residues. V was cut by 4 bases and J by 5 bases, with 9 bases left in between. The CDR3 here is CASSPDGYGYTF. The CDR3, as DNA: TGTGCCAGCAGCCCGGACGGGTATGGCTACACCTTC.

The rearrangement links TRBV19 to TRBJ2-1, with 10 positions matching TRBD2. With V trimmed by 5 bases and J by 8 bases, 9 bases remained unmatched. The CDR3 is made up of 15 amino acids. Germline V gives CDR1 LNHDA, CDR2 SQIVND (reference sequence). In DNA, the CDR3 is TGTGCCAGTAGTGGCTCTAGCGGGAGAGGGTATGAGCAGTTCTTC. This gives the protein CASSGSSGRGYEQFF.

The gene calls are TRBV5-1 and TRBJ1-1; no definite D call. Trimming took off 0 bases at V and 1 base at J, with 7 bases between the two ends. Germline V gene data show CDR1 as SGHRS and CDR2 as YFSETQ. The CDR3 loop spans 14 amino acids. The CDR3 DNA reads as TGCGCCAGCAGCTTGGGCCCGGAGAACACTGAAGCTTTCTTT. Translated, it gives CASSLGPENTEAFF.

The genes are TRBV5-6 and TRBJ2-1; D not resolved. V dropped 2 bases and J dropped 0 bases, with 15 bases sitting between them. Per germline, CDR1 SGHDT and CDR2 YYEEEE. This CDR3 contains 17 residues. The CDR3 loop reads CASSFGQTGSSYNEQFF. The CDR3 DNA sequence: TGTGCCAGCAGCTTTGGCCAGACTGGAAGCTCCTACAATGAGCAGTTCTTC.

The CDR3 region is CASSEGTGDSGNTIYF. CDR3 in DNA: TGTGCCAGCAGCGAAGGGACAGGAGACTCTGGAAACACCATATATTTT. The chain is built from TRBV9 and TRBJ1-3, with 8 bases lining up with TRBD1. Germline V gene data show CDR1 as SGDLS and CDR2 as YYNGEE. With 3 bases clipped from V and 0 bases from J, the junction kept 5 bases outside the gene matches. This CDR3 spans 16 amino acids.

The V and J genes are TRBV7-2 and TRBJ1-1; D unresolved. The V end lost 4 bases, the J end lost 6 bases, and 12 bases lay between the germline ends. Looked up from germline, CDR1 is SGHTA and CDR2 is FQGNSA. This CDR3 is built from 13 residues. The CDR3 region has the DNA TGTGCCAGCAGCTCCTATTTGGACGCTGAAGCTTTCTTT. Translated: CASSSYLDAEAFF.

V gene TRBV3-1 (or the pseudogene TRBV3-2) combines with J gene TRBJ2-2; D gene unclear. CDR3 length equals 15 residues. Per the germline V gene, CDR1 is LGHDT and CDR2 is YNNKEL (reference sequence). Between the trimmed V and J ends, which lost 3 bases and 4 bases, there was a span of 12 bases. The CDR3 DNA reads TGTGCCAGCAGCCATGGGAAAGGTAGCACCGGGGAGCTGTTTTTT. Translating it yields CASSHGKGSTGELFF.

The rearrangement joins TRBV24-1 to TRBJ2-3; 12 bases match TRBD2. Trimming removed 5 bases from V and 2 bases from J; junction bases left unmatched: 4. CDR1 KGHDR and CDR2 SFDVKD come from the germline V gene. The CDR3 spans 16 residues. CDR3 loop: CATSGLAGGYTDTQYF. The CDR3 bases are TGTGCCACCAGTGGCCTAGCGGGGGGGTACACAGATACGCAGTATTTT.

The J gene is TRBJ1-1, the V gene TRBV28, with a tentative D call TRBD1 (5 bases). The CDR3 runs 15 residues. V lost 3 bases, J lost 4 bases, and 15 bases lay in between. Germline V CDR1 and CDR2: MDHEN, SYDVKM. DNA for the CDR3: TGTGCCAGCAGTTTGGCGGGACCCTGGAGCACTGAAGCTTTCTTT. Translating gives CASSLAGPWSTEAFF.

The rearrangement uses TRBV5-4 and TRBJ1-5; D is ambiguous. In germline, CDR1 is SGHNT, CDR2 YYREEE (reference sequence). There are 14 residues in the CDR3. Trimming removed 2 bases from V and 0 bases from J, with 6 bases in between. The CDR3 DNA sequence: TGTGCCAGCAGCTTATGGCGTAGCAATCAGCCCCAGCATTTT. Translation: CASSLWRSNQPQHF.

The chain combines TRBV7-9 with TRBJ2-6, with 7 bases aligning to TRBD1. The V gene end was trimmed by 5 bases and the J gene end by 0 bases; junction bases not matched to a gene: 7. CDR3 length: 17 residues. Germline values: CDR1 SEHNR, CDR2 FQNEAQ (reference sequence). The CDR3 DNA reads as TGTGCCAGCAGCGCCCAGGGACAGAACTCTGGGGCCAACGTCCTGACTTTC. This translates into CASSAQGQNSGANVLTF.

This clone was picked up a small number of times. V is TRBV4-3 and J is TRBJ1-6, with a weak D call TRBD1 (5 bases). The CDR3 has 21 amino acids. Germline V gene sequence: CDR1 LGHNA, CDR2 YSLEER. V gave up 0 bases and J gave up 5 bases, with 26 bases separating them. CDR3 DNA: TGCGCCAGCAGCCAAGATGCGCCTATCCAGACAGCTCTATTCCATAATTCACCCCTCCACTTT. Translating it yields CASSQDAPIQTALFHNSPLHF.

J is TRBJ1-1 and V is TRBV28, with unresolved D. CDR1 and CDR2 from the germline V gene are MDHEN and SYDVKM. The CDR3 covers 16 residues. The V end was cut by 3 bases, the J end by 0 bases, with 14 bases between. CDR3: CASSFPGRGMNTEAFF. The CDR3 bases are TGTGCCAGCAGTTTCCCCGGACGGGGAATGAACACTGAAGCTTTCTTT. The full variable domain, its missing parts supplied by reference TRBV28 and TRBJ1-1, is DVKVTQSSRYLVKRTGEKVFLECVQDMDHENMFWYRQDPGLGLRLIYFSYDVKMKEKGDIPEGYSVSREKKERFSLILESASTNQTSMYLCASSFPGRGMNTEAFFGQGTRLTVV.

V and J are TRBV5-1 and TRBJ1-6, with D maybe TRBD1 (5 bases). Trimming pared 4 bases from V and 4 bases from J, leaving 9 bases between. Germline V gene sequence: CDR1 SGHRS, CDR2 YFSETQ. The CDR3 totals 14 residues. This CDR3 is CASSPGQYNSPLHF. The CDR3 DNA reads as TGCGCCAGCAGCCCCGGACAATATAATTCACCCCTCCACTTT.

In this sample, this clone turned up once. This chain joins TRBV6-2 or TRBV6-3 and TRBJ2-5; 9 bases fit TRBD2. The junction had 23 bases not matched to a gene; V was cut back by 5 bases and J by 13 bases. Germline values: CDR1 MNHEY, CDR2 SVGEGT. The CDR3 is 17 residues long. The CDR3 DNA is TGTGCCAGCAGTGCCTACTGGGCGGGGGGGCCCTCAATAGATCTGTACTTC. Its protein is CASSAYWAGGPSIDLYF.

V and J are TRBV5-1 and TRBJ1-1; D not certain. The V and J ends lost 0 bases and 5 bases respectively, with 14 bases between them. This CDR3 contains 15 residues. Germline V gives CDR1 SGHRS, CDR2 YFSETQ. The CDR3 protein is CASSLDGVVGTEAFF. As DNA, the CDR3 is TGCGCCAGCAGCTTGGACGGTGTGGTTGGGACTGAAGCTTTCTTT.